This is a list of T cell receptor beta chains from one sample in a study of T cells in Graves' hyperthyroidism and ophthalmopathy. TCRdb redid the calling of the multiplex PCR reads with MiXCR, one entry per CDR3 protein. The sample has roughly 500,000 distinct CDR3 sequences, over 45% seen once. Sequencing input: peripheral blood or thyroid tissue (not recorded which). The receptors stem from an adult woman with Graves' disease, either hyperthyroidism or ophthalmopathy (not recorded which). CDR3s include the opening cysteine and the closing phenylalanine or tryptophan. The D gene is left open where the match is weak. Some rows have no size entry. The others give once, few or many, or a class for an expanded clone.

J gene | clone size | D gene | V gene | CDR3 protein | CDR3 DNA
TRBJ1-5 | - | - | TRBV20-1 | CSASLSTAKSLNQPQHF | TGCAGTGCTAGTTTGTCGACAGCCAAAAGCCTTAATCAGCCCCAGCATTTT
TRBJ1-2 | - | TRBD1 | TRBV10-3 | CAITEQGASYGYTF | TGTGCCATCACCGAGCAGGGGGCGAGCTATGGCTACACCTTC
TRBJ2-5 | - | - | TRBV29-1 | CSVEGGTGGGETQYF | TGCAGCGTTGAAGGGGGAACAGGCGGAGGGGAGACCCAGTACTTC
TRBJ2-7 | - | - | TRBV15 | CATSSRRVYEQYF | TGTGCCACCAGCAGTCGAAGAGTCTACGAGCAGTACTTC
TRBJ1-2 | - | - | TRBV4-1 | CASTGTTYGYTF | TGCGCCAGCACTGGGACTACCTATGGCTACACCTTC
TRBJ2-2 | - | TRBD2 | TRBV20-1 | CSAPSSGAGGTGELFF | TGCAGTGCTCCCTCTAGCGGGGCGGGGGGGACCGGGGAGCTGTTTTTT
TRBJ2-6 | - | - | TRBV10-3 | CAISEWGYGANVLTF | TGTGCCATCAGTGAGTGGGGGTACGGGGCCAACGTCCTGACTTTC
TRBJ1-2 | once | - | TRBV4-2 | CASSQGGSGGYTF | TGTGCCAGCAGCCAGGGCGGGTCGGGAGGCTACACCTTC
TRBJ2-5 | - | TRBD1 | TRBV6-2/TRBV6-3 | CASSYPRGQETQYF | TGTGCCAGCAGTTACCCCAGGGGGCAAGAGACCCAGTACTTC
TRBJ2-7 | - | - | TRBV7-9 | CASSFEGGRDEQYF | TGTGCCAGCAGCTTCGAGGGGGGAAGGGACGAGCAGTACTTC
TRBJ2-7 | - | - | TRBV24-1 | CATSDASREEQYF | TGTGCCACCAGTGATGCATCACGGGAAGAGCAGTACTTC